The rows below give T cell receptor beta chains drawn from one sample of a study of human T cells and chemical hapten exposure. TCRdb re-analysed the RACE reads in MiXCR, keeping a single row per CDR3 protein. The sample has about 300,000 distinct CDR3 sequences, around 5.5% seen once. Sequenced material: whole blood, taken in connection with sensitization to the hapten diphenylcyclopropenone (DPC). These receptor sequences come from a woman aged 18-35 years with alopecia areata. Some clones in this sample may be carry-over from other donors' samples. The CDR3 runs from the conserved cysteine through the conserved F or W. Fields, in order: J gene, D gene, V gene, CDR3 length, clone size, CDR3 protein, CDR3 DNA. A D gene is named only where the DNA matches it firmly. Part of the rows lack a size; the others show once, few, many or a class for expanded clones.

TRBJ1-5 | . | TRBV12-3/TRBV12-4 | 15 | many | CASSRSATSNQPQHF | TGTGCCAGCAGTCGGTCTGCCACCAGCAATCAGCCCCAGCATTTT
TRBJ2-1 | . | TRBV27 | 15 | few | CASSPVRSSYNEQFF | TGTGCCAGCAGTCCCGTCCGAAGCTCCTACAATGAGCAGTTCTTC
TRBJ1-2 | . | TRBV7-9 | 13 | many | CASSLDLNYGYTF | TGTGCCAGCAGCTTGGACCTTAACTATGGCTACACCTTC
TRBJ1-1 | . | TRBV4-2 | 16 | many | CASSQDWWQGNTEAFF | TGTGCCAGCAGCCAAGATTGGTGGCAGGGGAACACTGAAGCTTTCTTT
TRBJ2-3 | . | TRBV3-1 | 14 | many | CASSPTGIADTQYF | TGTGCCAGCAGCCCCACGGGAATCGCAGATACGCAGTATTTT
TRBJ2-5 | . | TRBV6-4 | 15 | many | CASRESGTVQETQYF | TGTGCCAGCAGAGAGTCGGGAACAGTGCAAGAGACCCAGTACTTC
TRBJ2-1 | TRBD2 | TRBV10-3 | 16 | many | CAISGLSGGPDNEQFF | TGTGCCATCAGTGGGCTCTCGGGGGGGCCGGACAATGAGCAGTTCTTC
TRBJ1-6 | . | TRBV12-5 | 15 | few | CASGFSGQRNSPLHF | TGTGCTAGTGGTTTTTCCGGACAGCGAAATTCACCCCTCCACTTT
TRBJ2-2 | . | TRBV7-3 | 17 | few | CASSDPTQVYSTGELFF | TGTGCCAGCAGCGATCCTACCCAGGTTTACTCCACCGGGGAGCTGTTTTTT
TRBJ2-7 | . | TRBV19 | 15 | few | CASSIDGSLGQHEYF | TGTGCCAGTAGTATAGATGGGAGTCTCGGACAGCACGAGTACTTC
TRBJ2-6 | . | TRBV10-3 | 15 | . | CAITGDLSGANVLTF | TGTGCCATCACAGGGGACCTCTCTGGGGCCAACGTCCTGACTTTC